This T cell receptor (beta chain) emerged from a study of T-cell reconstitution after alpha-beta-depleted transplantation in children (dated by TCRdb to about 2016). Context from the whole study: The study quantitatively tracked T-cell immune reconstitution after TCRalphabeta/CD19-depleted allogeneic hematopoietic cell transplantation in children using TCR repertoire profiling.

What the authors observed across the whole study: Hyperexpanded clone frequencies declined over subsequent months; after one year, T-cell counts and TCRbeta diversity were mostly attributed to newly produced T cells. The high TCRbeta diversity at day 60 in some patients was ascribed to recipient T cells and intrathymic progenitors that had survived conditioning. The apparently early alphabetaT-cell count recovery about two months after transplant was reportedly dependent on only several hundred rapidly expanded clones derived from non-depleted graft cells.

The CDR3 has 16 amino acids, counting the end cysteine and phenylalanine. The CDR3 DNA has 48 bases and is translated from base 1. Via the germline V gene, CDR1 is SGHRS and CDR2 YFSETQ. Relative to germline, V is 4 bases shorter and J is 5 bases shorter, with 22 bases between their ends. Library preparation employed PCR. Sequencing was carried out with an Illumina HiSeq 2500. TCR library preparation used molecular barcoding, with unique molecular identifiers applied to normalize quantification of the TCRbeta repertoire. TCRdb cleaned the public reads at Q25 with fastp, built clones with MiXCR and kept in-frame beta chains. Identical CDR3 protein sequences are pooled into one entry, listed with their most common genes and DNA. The sample yields 780,000 or so distinct CDR3 sequences; approximately 15% were counted once. Around 5.3% of the sample is in the top ten clones. The sample's treatment or condition label, in plain terms: allogeneic hematopoietic cell transplantation with graft depleted of TCRalphabeta T cells and CD19 B cells. Transplant recipients were children who received TCRalphabeta/CD19-depleted allogeneic hematopoietic cell grafts.

About this clonotype itself: The target of this receptor is not known. The sample holds no much larger clone one base away, and base qualities are not on file.

The sequence joins TRBV5-1 to TRBJ2-7; D gene: possibly TRBD1, on 7 matching bases. Sample: PBMCs, mostly from graft donor cells, taken 360 days after TCRalphabeta/CD19-depleted stem cell transplant. This TCR was sampled from a male patient younger than 18 who had a stem cell transplant for acute lymphoblastic leukemia, so the T cells may come from the graft donor. The CDR3 region has the sequence CASSLKVGAGGHEQYF. The nucleotide sequence is given as TGCGCCAGCAGCCTTAAGGTGGGAGCAGGGGGGCACGAGCAGTACTTC.